These 13 T cell receptor beta chains were all obtained from the same sample, sequenced in a study of T cells in Graves' hyperthyroidism and ophthalmopathy. Authors of the study amplified TCR beta CDR3 regions from RNA transcripts. Initially, a first-round RT-PCR of the TCR CDR3 employed the HTBI primer set. MiXCR, applied by TCRdb to the multiplex PCR reads, yields one record per CDR3 protein. The data hold approximately 500,000 distinct CDR3 sequences, with about half observed a single time. Source material: peripheral blood or thyroid tissue (not recorded which). Source of these receptors: a woman under 30 with Graves' hyperthyroidism.

This clonotype came up many times. The chain is built from TRBV5-8 and TRBJ2-7; TRBD1 matches at 10 bases. V lost 0 bases to trimming and J lost 5 bases; unmatched junction nucleotides: 5. The CDR3 totals 15 residues. From germline, CDR1 is SGHTS and CDR2 YDEGEE. CDR3 amino acids: CASSLVGDRGNEQYF. The CDR3 DNA reads TGTGCCAGCAGCTTGGTTGGGGACAGGGGCAACGAGCAGTACTTC.

The gene calls are TRBV29-1 and TRBJ2-7; TRBD2 matches at 14 bases. The CDR3 sequence is 15 residues long. Per the germline V gene, CDR1 is SQVTM and CDR2 is ANQGSEA. The V and J ends lost 4 bases and 2 bases, in that order; junction bases with no gene match: 4. The CDR3 is CSVGGTSGGTYEQYF. As DNA, the CDR3 is TGCAGCGTTGGAGGGACTAGCGGGGGTACCTACGAGCAGTACTTC.

V usage is TRBV29-1 and J usage is TRBJ1-6, with a tentative D call TRBD1 (5 bases). V gave up 8 bases and J gave up 9 bases, with 14 bases separating them. Germline lookup yields CDR1 SQVTM and CDR2 ANQGSEA. The CDR3 consists of 12 residues. CDR3 DNA: TGCAGCCGAATGGGGGGGAGTTCACCCCTCCACTTT. Translation: CSRMGGSSPLHF.

This clonotype was observed at least ten times. The J gene is TRBJ2-7, the V gene TRBV2; D possibly corresponds to TRBD1 (5 bases). The CDR3 contains 14 residues. The V end was cut by 7 bases, the J end by 5 bases, with 18 bases between. Germline V gene data show CDR1 as SNHLY and CDR2 as FYNNEI. The CDR3 nucleotides read TGTGCCAGCATGGGGCAGGTTTTTTACAACGAGCAGTACTTC. Translated: CASMGQVFYNEQYF.

The gene calls are TRBV29-1 and TRBJ1-4; 7 bases match TRBD1. Germline CDR1 reads SQVTM; CDR2 reads ANQGSEA. V lost 4 bases to trimming and J lost 8 bases; unmatched junction nucleotides: 13. The CDR3 covers 15 residues. In nucleotides, the CDR3 is TGCAGCGTTGCAGGCAGGGGGAGCCAAGAGGAAAAACTGTTTTTT. Residues: CSVAGRGSQEEKLFF. The whole variable domain, remainder taken from reference TRBV29-1 and TRBJ1-4, is SAVISQKPSRDICQRGTSLTIQCQVDSQVTMMFWYRQQPGQSLTLIATANQGSEATYESGFVIDKFPISRPNLTFSTLTVSNMSPEDSSIYLCSVAGRGSQEEKLFFGSGTQLSVL.

This clonotype was recorded at least ten times. The CDR3 nucleotides read TGCAGCGCCTTCCCACAAAACACTGAAGCTTTCTTT. Translated: CSAFPQNTEAFF. The V call is TRBV29-1, the J call TRBJ1-1; D not certain. In germline, CDR1 is SQVTM, CDR2 ANQGSEA. The CDR3 extends over 12 amino acids. The V end lost 7 bases, the J end lost 2 bases, and 11 bases lay between the germline ends.

Many counts were recorded for this clonotype. This chain connects TRBV5-1 to TRBJ2-1; 11 nucleotides match TRBD2. CDR3 length equals 16 residues. V shed 1 base and J 3 bases; nucleotides not matched to a gene: 3. The germline V gene encodes CDR1 SGHRS and CDR2 YFSETQ. The chain's CDR3 is CASSLLAGGIYNEQFF. DNA for the CDR3: TGCGCCAGCAGCTTGTTAGCGGGAGGGATCTACAATGAGCAGTTCTTC. Supplemented by reference TRBV5-1 and TRBJ2-1, the full variable domain reads KAGVTQTPRYLIKTRGQQVTLSCSPISGHRSVSWYQQTPGQGLQFLFEYFSETQRNKGNFPGRFSGRQFSNSRSEMNVSTLELGDSALYLCASSLLAGGIYNEQFFGPGTRLTVL.

This clonotype showed up many times. The chain recombines TRBV19 with TRBJ1-5; no clear D. The CDR3 has 14 amino acids. The germline gives CDR1 LNHDA, CDR2 SQIVND (reference sequence). V dropped 3 bases and J dropped 1 base, with 7 bases sitting between them. The DNA for the CDR3 is TGTGCCAGTAGTATTCTGAACAGCAATCAGCCCCAGCATTTT. This translates into CASSILNSNQPQHF.

This clonotype was seen a single time. V gene TRBV29-1 combines with J gene TRBJ1-1, with unresolved D. Trimming shortened V by 2 bases and J by 1 base, and 8 bases separated the two germline ends. Germline assignment: CDR1 SQVTM and CDR2 ANQGSEA. CDR3 length: 13 amino acids. The CDR3 bases are TGCAGCGTTGAATCTCGCGGGAACACTGAAGCTTTCTTT. As protein: CSVESRGNTEAFF.

This clonotype was detected a few times. V and J are TRBV20-1 and TRBJ2-3; tentative D call: TRBD1 (6 bases). From germline, CDR1 is DFQATT and CDR2 SNEGSKA (reference sequence). V was trimmed by 6 bases and J by 1 base, leaving 20 bases between them. The CDR3 runs 16 residues. The CDR3 region has the DNA TGCAGTGCCTACTTCCCGGGACATGCGGGCACAGATACGCAGTATTTT. It codes for CSAYFPGHAGTDTQYF.

On this clonotype itself: A read error may produce the germline difference seen at one junction end. The CDR3 is CASSLDYSGNPGELFF. CDR3 nucleotides: TGTGCCAGCAGCTTGGATTACAGCGGGAACCCCGGGGAGCTGTTTTTT. The V and J genes are TRBV5-4 and TRBJ2-2, with 7 bases fitting TRBD2. Per the germline V gene, CDR1 is SGHNT and CDR2 is YYREEE (reference sequence). This CDR3 is 16 amino acids long. Using reference TRBV5-4 and TRBJ2-2 for the parts outside the CDR3, the full variable domain is ETGVTQSPTHLIKTRGQQVTLRCSSQSGHNTVSWYQQALGQGPQFIFQYYREEENGRGNFPPRFSGLQFPNYSSELNVNALELDDSALYLCASSLDYSGNPGELFFGEGSRLTVL.

This clonotype was counted a few times. The chain employs TRBV28 and TRBJ2-5, with TRBD1 as a possible D gene (6 bases). The V gene's germline CDR1 is MDHEN and CDR2 SYDVKM. This CDR3 spans 13 amino acids. V was trimmed by 8 bases and J by 3 bases, leaving 13 bases between them. The CDR3 spells CASHSQGKETQYF. CDR3 sequence (DNA): TGTGCCAGCCACAGCCAGGGGAAAGAGACCCAGTACTTC.

This clonotype has a count of ten or more. CDR3 bases: TGTGCCAGCAGCGTAACGGGACGACGGGGGCCCCAGCATTTT. This encodes CASSVTGRRGPQHF. This sequence joins TRBV7-2 and TRBJ1-5, with D possibly being TRBD1 (5 bases). V dropped 5 bases and J dropped 9 bases, with 17 bases sitting between them. This CDR3 has 14 residues. Germline V gene sequence: CDR1 SGHTA, CDR2 FQGNSA.